These 27 T cell receptor beta chains were sequenced from one sample in a study of T-cell reconstitution after alpha-beta-depleted transplantation in children. It was with unique molecular identifiers that the TCRbeta library was prepared. MiXCR was run by TCRdb on the PCR reads, yielding one entry per CDR3 protein. The table records around 100,000 distinct CDR3 sequences, over 9% of them present only once. The source was PBMCs, collected before TCRalphabeta/CD19-depleted stem cell transplant. These receptor sequences come from a boy aged 2 to 9 with acute lymphoblastic leukemia, due to receive a stem cell transplant.

This clonotype was detected a few times. The genes are TRBV29-1 and TRBJ1-1; possible D gene TRBD1, 5 bases. Germline V gene lookup returns CDR1 SQVTM and CDR2 ANQGSEA. The germline V and J ends were trimmed by 4 bases and 5 bases, with 14 bases remaining between them. The CDR3 spans 13 residues. The CDR3 coding sequence is TGCAGCGTTGGAACAGGCGTTACAACTGAAGCTTTCTTT. It yields the protein CSVGTGVTTEAFF.

There are a few counts of this clonotype. This rearrangement joins TRBV9 to TRBJ2-3; 13 bases line up with TRBD2. The CDR3 consists of 16 residues. Germline-derived CDR1 and CDR2 are SGDLS and YYNGEE. V shed 3 bases and J 6 bases; nucleotides not matched to a gene: 7. The CDR3 DNA follows: TGTGCCAGCAGCGCCCATGGGACTAGCGGGAAGGATACGCAGTATTTT. It specifies CASSAHGTSGKDTQYF. The full variable domain, its missing parts supplied by reference TRBV9 and TRBJ2-3, is DSGVTQTPKHLITATGQRVTLRCSPRSGDLSVYWYQQSLDQGLQFLIQYYNGEERAKGNILERFSAQQFPDLHSELNLSSLELGDSALYFCASSAHGTSGKDTQYFGPGTRLTVL.

This clonotype was counted only a few times. The genes are TRBV4-2 and TRBJ1-5, with D possibly matching TRBD1 (6 bases). The CDR3 totals 18 residues. Germline V gives CDR1 LGHNA, CDR2 YNFKEQ. Deletions cut 4 bases from V and 1 base from J, with 20 bases between. CDR3 nucleotide sequence: TGTGCCAGCAGCCTCGAGGGGGGATTTTTTATGAGCAATCAGCCCCAGCATTTT. It yields the protein CASSLEGGFFMSNQPQHF.

The rearrangement joins TRBV15 to TRBJ1-1; D is unresolved. This CDR3 is 13 amino acids long. Looked up from germline, CDR1 is LNHNV and CDR2 is YYDKDF (reference sequence). Trimming pared 4 bases from V and 6 bases from J, leaving 12 bases between. Here the CDR3 reads CATSTPSRAEAFF. The CDR3 nucleotides read TGTGCCACCAGCACGCCGTCCCGGGCTGAAGCTTTCTTT.

There are many counts of this clonotype. This rearrangement joins TRBV7-9 to TRBJ2-7, with D unclear. Germline CDR1 is SEHNR and CDR2 is FQNEAQ (reference sequence). The CDR3 is 11 residues long. Trimming removed 2 bases from V and 6 bases from J, with 5 bases in between. The CDR3 DNA sequence: TGTGCCAGCAGCTTACACGTCGAGCAGTACTTC. Its translation: CASSLHVEQYF.

The CDR3 loop reads CASSAIIRGSGNEQFF. The CDR3 nucleotides read TGTGCCAGCAGCGCCATAATCAGGGGTTCTGGCAATGAGCAGTTCTTC. The J gene is TRBJ2-1, the V gene TRBV7-9; the D gene is possibly TRBD1 (6 bases). V gave up 5 bases and J gave up 6 bases, with 20 bases separating them. Germline CDR1 and CDR2: SEHNR and FQNEAQ (reference sequence). CDR3 length: 16 residues.

V is TRBV6-1 and J is TRBJ2-1; unclear D gene. The CDR3 runs to 16 residues. The germline V gene has CDR1 MNHNS and CDR2 SASEGT. V lost 1 base, J lost 5 bases, and 15 bases lay in between. CDR3 residues: CASSEEGWWGDNEQFF. CDR3 DNA sequence: TGTGCCAGCAGTGAAGAAGGGTGGTGGGGTGACAATGAGCAGTTCTTC.

In this sample, this clonotype turned up a few times. The chain links TRBV6-5 to TRBJ2-3, with 9 bases lining up with TRBD2. Per germline, CDR1 MNHEY and CDR2 SVGAGI. This CDR3 comprises 18 residues. V lost 0 bases to trimming and J lost 4 bases; unmatched junction nucleotides: 11. CDR3 nucleotides: TGTGCCAGCAGTTACTCGAAGTCCGCTAGCGGGATGGCAGATACGCAGTATTTT. Residues: CASSYSKSASGMADTQYF.

This clonotype was detected many times. This chain joins TRBV7-6 and TRBJ2-7; 11 bases fit TRBD2. This CDR3 is built from 15 residues. Germline CDR1 and CDR2: SGHVS and FNYEAQ. Unmatched junction bases numbered 8, after V lost 4 bases and J lost 6 bases. The CDR3 is CASSSLAGGPIEQYF. Written as DNA, the CDR3 is TGTGCCAGCAGCTCCCTAGCGGGAGGCCCTATCGAGCAGTACTTC.

In its sample, this clonotype was seen a few times. The chain employs TRBV10-3 and TRBJ2-7, with 12 positions matching TRBD2. V lost 3 bases, J lost 6 bases, and 12 bases stayed unmatched. This CDR3 contains 17 residues. The germline CDR1 and CDR2 sequences are ENHRY and SYGVKD. The CDR3 region is CAISDSRASGRALEQYF. The CDR3 nucleotides read TGTGCCATCAGTGACTCGAGGGCTAGCGGGAGGGCCCTCGAGCAGTACTTC.

This clonotype has at least ten counts. The V gene is TRBV5-6, the J gene TRBJ1-5; 10 positions match TRBD1. The CDR3 has 14 residues. V shed 4 bases, J shed 7 bases, and the junction held 5 bases outside the gene matches. The V gene's germline CDR1 is SGHDT and CDR2 YYEEEE. CDR3 region: CASSVGTGVQPQHF. CDR3 bases: TGTGCCAGCAGCGTCGGGACAGGGGTCCAGCCCCAGCATTTT.

V is TRBV5-1 and J is TRBJ2-6; D uncertain. Per germline, CDR1 SGHRS and CDR2 YFSETQ. The CDR3 has 15 residues. The germline V and J ends were trimmed by 6 bases and 0 bases, with 10 bases remaining between them. CDR3 loop: CASKLSDSGANVLTF. CDR3 DNA: TGCGCCAGCAAACTCTCGGACTCTGGGGCCAACGTCCTGACTTTC.

This clonotype was found many times. V is TRBV7-9 and J is TRBJ2-5, with D possibly TRBD1 on 6 matching bases. CDR3 length: 13 residues. CDR1 SEHNR and CDR2 FQNEAQ come from the germline V gene (reference sequence). The V end lost 0 bases, the J end lost 5 bases, and 7 bases lay between the germline ends. The CDR3 sequence is CASSLATGETQYF. Written as DNA, the CDR3 is TGTGCCAGCAGCTTAGCAACAGGGGAGACCCAGTACTTC.

The sample holds many counts of this clonotype. V is TRBV7-3 and J is TRBJ2-1; 7 nucleotides match TRBD2. With 2 bases clipped from V and 2 bases from J, the junction kept 3 bases outside the gene matches. Per the germline V gene, CDR1 is SGHTA and CDR2 is FQGTGA. This CDR3 spans 15 amino acids. CDR3 sequence: CASSLSAGTYNEQFF. DNA of the CDR3: TGTGCCAGCAGCTTATCAGCGGGAACCTACAATGAGCAGTTCTTC.

This clonotype came up a few times. The V gene is TRBV27, the J gene TRBJ2-5, with D hard to call. The CDR3 spans 14 residues. With 7 bases removed from V and 3 bases from J, the gap between germline ends came to 15 bases. CDR1 is MNHEY and CDR2 is SMNVEV in the germline V gene (reference sequence). CDR3 sequence (DNA): TGTGCCAGCAAAGAGGTCTTTAGGAAAGAGACCCAGTACTTC. Its translation: CASKEVFRKETQYF.

At least ten counts were recorded for this clonotype. J is TRBJ2-7 and V is TRBV12-3 or TRBV12-4; the match to TRBD2 covers 8 bases. The J segment lost 3 bases and the V segment lost 4 bases, leaving 8 bases of the junction unmatched. This CDR3 region has 15 residues. Here the CDR3 DNA reads TGTGCCAGCAGTTCACCTACTAGCGGCGTCTACGAGCAGTACTTC. This gives the protein CASSSPTSGVYEQYF.

The chain couples TRBV7-2 to TRBJ2-1; 8 positions match TRBD2. The CDR3 has 17 amino acids. J gave up 5 bases and V 6 bases, and 15 bases lay outside the gene matches. Germline values: CDR1 SGHTA, CDR2 FQGNSA. CDR3 in amino acids: CASSHTLGLGNNNEQFF. The CDR3 DNA sequence: TGTGCCAGCAGTCATACGCTGGGACTAGGGAACAACAATGAGCAGTTCTTC.

CDR3 residues: CASSPMGASSYNEQFF. The CDR3 DNA is TGTGCCAGCAGCCCAATGGGGGCTAGCTCCTACAATGAGCAGTTCTTC. V is TRBV7-8 and J is TRBJ2-1; D perhaps matches TRBD1 (6 bases). Trimming pared 5 bases from V and 0 bases from J, leaving 14 bases between. The CDR3 sequence is 16 residues long. CDR1 and CDR2 (germline): SGHVS, FQNEAQ.

This clonotype was seen a handful of times. The chain links TRBV5-1 to TRBJ1-2; no clear D. V was pared by 4 bases and J by 6 bases, with 16 bases between. CDR3 length: 14 residues. Looked up from germline, CDR1 is SGHRS and CDR2 is YFSETQ. The CDR3 nucleotides are TGCGCCAGCAGCCTTGCTATGGGTCCCGATGGCTACACCTTC. It translates to CASSLAMGPDGYTF.

The J gene is TRBJ2-7, the V gene TRBV6-5; TRBD1 aligns across 7 bases. The CDR3 runs to 15 residues. Germline trimming cut 4 bases from V and 4 bases from J; bases unmatched to any gene: 10. Germline V lookup: CDR1 MNHEY, CDR2 SVGAGI. CDR3 nucleotides: TGTGCCAGCAGTTCGCGATGGGACAGAACATACGAGCAGTACTTC. It translates to CASSSRWDRTYEQYF.

This clonotype was detected only a few times. This chain links TRBV18 with TRBJ1-4, with D maybe TRBD1 (6 bases). The CDR3 is 15 amino acids. V was pared by 6 bases and J by 3 bases, with 14 bases between. From germline, CDR1 is KGHSH and CDR2 LQKENI. Written as DNA, the CDR3 is TGTGCCAGCTCGTTATCCCGGGGGCCTAATGAAAAACTGTTTTTT. Its translation is CASSLSRGPNEKLFF.

The chain is built from TRBV20-1 and TRBJ2-1; D uncertain. This CDR3 has 16 residues. The germline CDR1 and CDR2 sequences are DFQATT and SNEGSKA (reference sequence). V was clipped by 1 base and J by 0 bases, with 13 bases between them. CDR3 sequence (DNA): TGCAGTGCTAGAGGGAATGAAATTGGCTCCTACAATGAGCAGTTCTTC. It encodes CSARGNEIGSYNEQFF.

This clonotype has ten or more counts. The chain couples TRBV6-4 to TRBJ2-1, with 11 bases that match TRBD1. The CDR3 runs 21 residues. The J segment lost 1 base and the V segment lost 6 bases, leaving 20 bases of the junction unmatched. Germline V gene sequence: CDR1 MRHNA, CDR2 SNTAGT. CDR3 region: CASRTTPGQGGHRESYNEQFF. In DNA form, the CDR3 reads TGTGCCAGCAGGACGACCCCGGGACAGGGGGGCCATAGGGAGTCCTACAATGAGCAGTTCTTC.

A few counts support this clonotype. This rearrangement joins TRBV3-1 to TRBJ2-2; D unresolved. This CDR3 is 11 amino acids long. Trimming took 7 bases from V and 4 from J, leaving 4 bases between them. Germline CDR1 is LGHDT and CDR2 is YNNKEL (reference sequence). CDR3 nucleotide sequence: TGTGCCAGCACTCTCACCGGGGAGCTGTTTTTT. The encoded protein is CASTLTGELFF. The full variable domain, rest sourced from reference TRBV3-1 and TRBJ2-2, is DTAVSQTPKYLVTQMGNDKSIKCEQNLGHDTMYWYKQDSKKFLKIMFSYNNKELIINETVPNRFSPKSPDKAHLNLHINSLELGDSAVYFCASTLTGELFFGEGSRLTVL.

In this sample, this clonotype turned up many times. The chain uses TRBV7-7 and TRBJ2-3, with a tentative D call TRBD1 (6 bases). The ends were cut back, 3 bases at V and 6 bases at J, with 10 bases in the middle. The germline CDR1 and CDR2 sequences are SSHAT and FNYEAQ (reference sequence). The CDR3 is 13 residues long. CDR3 bases: TGTGCCAGCAGCTTGGGGGCGAGGGATACGCAGTATTTT. Protein product: CASSLGARDTQYF.

There are a few counts of this clonotype. The chain uses TRBV10-3 and TRBJ1-6; 9 nucleotides align to TRBD1. In germline, CDR1 is ENHRY, CDR2 SYGVKD. After removal of 6 bases from V and 10 bases from J, the junction contained 13 bases not matched to a gene. The CDR3 runs 16 residues. The CDR3 region has the DNA TGTGCCATCAGGGCCCCGTTTTGGACAGGGGACTCACCCCTCCACTTT. Protein product: CAIRAPFWTGDSPLHF.

This clonotype was recorded at least ten times. This chain connects TRBV12-3 or TRBV12-4 to TRBJ2-2, with TRBD2 identical over 11 bases. The length of the CDR3 is 16 residues. Trimming took 3 bases from V and 3 from J; bases not matched to a gene: 3. CDR3 nucleotide sequence: TGTGCCAGCAGTTTGGCTAGCGGGAGGCACACCGGGGAGCTGTTTTTT. This translates into CASSLASGRHTGELFF.